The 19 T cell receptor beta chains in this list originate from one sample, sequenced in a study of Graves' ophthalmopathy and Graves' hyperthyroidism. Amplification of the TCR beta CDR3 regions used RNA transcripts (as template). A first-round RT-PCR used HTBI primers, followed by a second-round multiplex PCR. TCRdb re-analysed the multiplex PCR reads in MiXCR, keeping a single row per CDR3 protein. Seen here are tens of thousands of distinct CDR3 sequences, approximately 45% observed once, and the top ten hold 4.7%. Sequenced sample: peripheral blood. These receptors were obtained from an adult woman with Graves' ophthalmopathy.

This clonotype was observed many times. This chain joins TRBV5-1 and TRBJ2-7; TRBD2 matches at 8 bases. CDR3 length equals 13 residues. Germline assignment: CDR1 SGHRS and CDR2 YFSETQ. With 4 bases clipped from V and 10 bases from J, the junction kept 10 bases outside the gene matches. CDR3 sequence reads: CASSPLAGGEQYF. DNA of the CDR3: TGCGCCAGCAGCCCTCTTGCGGGAGGAGAACAGTACTTC.

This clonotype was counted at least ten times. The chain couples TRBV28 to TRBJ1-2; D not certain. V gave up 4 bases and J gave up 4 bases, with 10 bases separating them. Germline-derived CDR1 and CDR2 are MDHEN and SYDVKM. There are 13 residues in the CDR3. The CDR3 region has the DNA TGTGCCAGCAGTTCCGACGGAGCCTATGGCTACACCTTC. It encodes CASSSDGAYGYTF.

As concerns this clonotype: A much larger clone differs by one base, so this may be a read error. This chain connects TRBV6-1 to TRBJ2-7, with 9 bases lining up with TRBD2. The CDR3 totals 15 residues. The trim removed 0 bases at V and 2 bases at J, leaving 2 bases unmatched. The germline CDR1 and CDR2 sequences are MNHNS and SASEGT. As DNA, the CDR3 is TGTGCCAGCAGTGAAGCAGCGGGAGGCGCCTACGAGCAGTACTTC. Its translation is CASSEAAGGAYEQYF.

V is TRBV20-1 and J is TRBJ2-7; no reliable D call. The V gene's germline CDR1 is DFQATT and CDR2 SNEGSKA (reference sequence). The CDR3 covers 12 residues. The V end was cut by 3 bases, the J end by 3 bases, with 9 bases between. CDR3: CSASFGNYEQYF. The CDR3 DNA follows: TGCAGTGCTAGTTTTGGGAACTACGAGCAGTACTTC.

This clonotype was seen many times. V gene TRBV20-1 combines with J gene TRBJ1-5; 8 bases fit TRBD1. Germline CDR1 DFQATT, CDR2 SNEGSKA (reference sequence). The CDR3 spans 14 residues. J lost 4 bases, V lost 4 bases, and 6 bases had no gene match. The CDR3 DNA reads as TGCAGTGCTATAGACAGGGGAAGAAATCAGCCCCAGCATTTT. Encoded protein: CSAIDRGRNQPQHF.

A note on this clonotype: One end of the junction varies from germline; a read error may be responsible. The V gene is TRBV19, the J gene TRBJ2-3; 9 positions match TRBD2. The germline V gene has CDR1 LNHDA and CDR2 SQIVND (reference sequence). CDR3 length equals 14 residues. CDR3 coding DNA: TGTGCCAGTAGCACCGGGACTAGCTCAGATACGGAGTATTTT. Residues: CASSTGTSSDTEYF.

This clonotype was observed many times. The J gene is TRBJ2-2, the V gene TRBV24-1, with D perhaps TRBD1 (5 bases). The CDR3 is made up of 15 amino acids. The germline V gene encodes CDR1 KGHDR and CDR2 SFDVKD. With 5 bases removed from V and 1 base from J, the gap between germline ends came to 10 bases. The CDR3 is CATSGTGENTGELFF. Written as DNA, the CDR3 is TGTGCCACCAGTGGTACAGGAGAGAACACCGGGGAGCTGTTTTTT.

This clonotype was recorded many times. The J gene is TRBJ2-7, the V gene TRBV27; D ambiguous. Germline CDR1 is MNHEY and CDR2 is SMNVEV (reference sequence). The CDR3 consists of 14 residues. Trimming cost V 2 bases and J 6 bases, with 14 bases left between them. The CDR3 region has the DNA TGTGCCAGCAGTTTAGATACGGGCCCGGGCGAGCAGTACTTC. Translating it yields CASSLDTGPGEQYF.

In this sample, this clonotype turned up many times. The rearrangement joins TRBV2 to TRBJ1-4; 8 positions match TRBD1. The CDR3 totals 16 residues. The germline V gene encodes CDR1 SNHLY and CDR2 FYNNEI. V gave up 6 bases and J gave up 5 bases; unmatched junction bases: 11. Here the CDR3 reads CASRGDTQGENEKLFF. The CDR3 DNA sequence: TGTGCCAGCAGGGGAGACACACAGGGGGAAAATGAAAAACTGTTTTTT. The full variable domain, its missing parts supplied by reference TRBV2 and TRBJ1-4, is EPEVTQTPSHQVTQMGQEVILRCVPISNHLYFYWYRQILGQKVEFLVSFYNNEISEKSEIFDDQFSVERPDGSNFTLKIRSTKLEDSAMYFCASRGDTQGENEKLFFGSGTQLSVL.

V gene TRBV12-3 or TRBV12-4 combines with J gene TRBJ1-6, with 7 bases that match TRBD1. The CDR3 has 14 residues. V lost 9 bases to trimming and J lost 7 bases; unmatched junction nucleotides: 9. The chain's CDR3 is CASKVDRVNSPLHF. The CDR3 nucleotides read TGTGCCAGTAAAGTTGACAGGGTAAATTCACCCCTCCACTTT.

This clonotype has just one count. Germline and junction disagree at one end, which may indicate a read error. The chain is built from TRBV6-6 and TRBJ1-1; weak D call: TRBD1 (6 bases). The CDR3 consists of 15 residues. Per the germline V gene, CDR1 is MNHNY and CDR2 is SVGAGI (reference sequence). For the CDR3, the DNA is TGTGCCAGCATGAAGGACAGCACTATGTACACAGAAGCTTTCTTT. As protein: CASMKDSTMYTEAFF.

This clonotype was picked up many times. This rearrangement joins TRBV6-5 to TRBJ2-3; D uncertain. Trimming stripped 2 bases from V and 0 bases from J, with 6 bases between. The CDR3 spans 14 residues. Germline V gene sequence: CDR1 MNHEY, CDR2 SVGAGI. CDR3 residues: CASSYKGSTDTQYF. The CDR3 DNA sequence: TGTGCCAGCAGTTACAAGGGTAGCACAGATACGCAGTATTTT.

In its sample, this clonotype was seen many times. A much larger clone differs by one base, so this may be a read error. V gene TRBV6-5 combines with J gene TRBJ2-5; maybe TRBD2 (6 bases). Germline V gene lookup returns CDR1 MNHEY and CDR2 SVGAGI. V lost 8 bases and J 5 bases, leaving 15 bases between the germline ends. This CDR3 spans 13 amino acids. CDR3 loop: CASQLGAGETQYF. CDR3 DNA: TGTGCCAGCCAACTCGGGGCGGGGGAGACCCAGTACTTC.

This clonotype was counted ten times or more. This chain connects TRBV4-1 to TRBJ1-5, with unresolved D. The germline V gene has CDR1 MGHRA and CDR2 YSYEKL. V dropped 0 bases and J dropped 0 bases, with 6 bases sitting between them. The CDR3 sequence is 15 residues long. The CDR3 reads CASSQEVRSNQPQHF. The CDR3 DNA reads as TGCGCCAGCAGCCAAGAAGTTCGTAGCAATCAGCCCCAGCATTTT.

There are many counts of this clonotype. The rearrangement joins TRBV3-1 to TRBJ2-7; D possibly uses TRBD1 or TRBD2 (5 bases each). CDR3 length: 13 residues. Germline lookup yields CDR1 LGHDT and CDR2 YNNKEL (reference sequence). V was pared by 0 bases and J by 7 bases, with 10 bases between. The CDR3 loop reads CASSQDREREQYF. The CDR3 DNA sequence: TGTGCCAGCAGCCAAGACAGGGAGCGGGAGCAGTACTTC.

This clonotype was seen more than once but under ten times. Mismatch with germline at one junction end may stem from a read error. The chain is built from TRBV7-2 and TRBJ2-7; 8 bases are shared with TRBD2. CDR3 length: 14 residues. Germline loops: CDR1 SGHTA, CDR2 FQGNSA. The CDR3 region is CASSQVGGVYEQYF. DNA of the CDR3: TGCGCCAGCAGCCAAGTCGGGGGGGTCTACGAGCAGTACTTC.

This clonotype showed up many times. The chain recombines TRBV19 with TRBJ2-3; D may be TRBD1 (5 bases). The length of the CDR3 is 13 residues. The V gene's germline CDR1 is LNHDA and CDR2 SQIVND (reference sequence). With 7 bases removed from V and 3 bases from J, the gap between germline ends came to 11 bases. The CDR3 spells CASIRQGTDTQYF. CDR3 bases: TGTGCCAGTATAAGGCAGGGAACAGATACGCAGTATTTT.

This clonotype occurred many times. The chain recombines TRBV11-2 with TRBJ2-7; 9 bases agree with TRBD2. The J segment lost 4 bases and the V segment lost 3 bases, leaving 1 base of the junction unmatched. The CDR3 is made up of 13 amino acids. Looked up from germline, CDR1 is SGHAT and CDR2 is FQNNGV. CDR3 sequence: CASSFAGGYEQYF. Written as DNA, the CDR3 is TGTGCCAGCAGCTTTGCGGGAGGGTACGAGCAGTACTTC.

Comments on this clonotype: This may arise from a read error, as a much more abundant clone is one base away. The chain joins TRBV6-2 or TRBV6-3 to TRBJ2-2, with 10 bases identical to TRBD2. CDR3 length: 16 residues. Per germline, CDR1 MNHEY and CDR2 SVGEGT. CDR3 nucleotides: TGTGCCAGCAATGCGGGACTAGCGCCGAACACCGGGGAGCTGTCTTTT. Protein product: CASNAGLAPNTGELSF.